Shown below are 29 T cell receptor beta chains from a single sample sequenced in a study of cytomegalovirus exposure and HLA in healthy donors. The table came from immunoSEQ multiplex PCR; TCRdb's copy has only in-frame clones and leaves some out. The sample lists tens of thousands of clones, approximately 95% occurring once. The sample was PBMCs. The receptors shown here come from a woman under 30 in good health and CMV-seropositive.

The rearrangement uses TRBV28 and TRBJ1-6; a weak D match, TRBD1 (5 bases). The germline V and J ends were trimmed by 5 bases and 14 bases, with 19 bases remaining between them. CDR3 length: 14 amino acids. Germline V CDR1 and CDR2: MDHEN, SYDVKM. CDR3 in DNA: TGTGCCAGCAGTCCCCACACGGGGGAAGGGGCCCTCCACTTT. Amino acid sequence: CASSPHTGEGALHF.

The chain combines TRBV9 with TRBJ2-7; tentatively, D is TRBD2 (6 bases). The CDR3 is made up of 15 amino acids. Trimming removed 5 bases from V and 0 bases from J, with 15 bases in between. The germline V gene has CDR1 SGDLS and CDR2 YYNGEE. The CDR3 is CASSPFGGASYEQYF. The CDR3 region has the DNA TGTGCCAGCAGTCCCTTTGGAGGGGCCTCCTACGAGCAGTACTTC.

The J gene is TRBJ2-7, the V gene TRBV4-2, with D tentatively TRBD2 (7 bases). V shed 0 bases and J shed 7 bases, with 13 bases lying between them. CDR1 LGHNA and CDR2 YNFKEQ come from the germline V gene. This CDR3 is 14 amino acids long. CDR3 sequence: CASSQDEGGREQYF. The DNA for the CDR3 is TGTGCCAGCAGCCAAGATGAGGGGGGGCGAGAGCAGTACTTC.

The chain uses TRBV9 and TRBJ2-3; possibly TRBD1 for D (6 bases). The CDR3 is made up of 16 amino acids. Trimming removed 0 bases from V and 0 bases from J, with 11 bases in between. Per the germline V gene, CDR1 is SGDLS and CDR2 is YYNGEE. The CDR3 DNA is TGTGCCAGCAGCGTAGCTTGGACAGCCAGCACAGATACGCAGTATTTT. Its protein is CASSVAWTASTDTQYF.

As DNA, the CDR3 is TGTGCCAGCAGCTCCAATTCAGGGGGTTCTGGAAACACCATATATTTT. Amino acid sequence: CASSSNSGGSGNTIYF. V and J are TRBV11-3 and TRBJ1-3; TRBD1 matches at 7 bases. Trimming cost V 4 bases and J 1 base; bases outside gene matches: 7. In germline, CDR1 is SGHNT, CDR2 YENEEA. This CDR3 contains 16 residues.

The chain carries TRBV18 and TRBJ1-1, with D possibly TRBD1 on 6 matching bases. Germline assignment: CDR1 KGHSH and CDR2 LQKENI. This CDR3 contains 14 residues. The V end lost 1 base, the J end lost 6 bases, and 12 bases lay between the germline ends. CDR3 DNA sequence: TGTGCCAGCTCACCACGGGACACAGAATCTGAAGCTTTCTTT. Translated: CASSPRDTESEAFF.

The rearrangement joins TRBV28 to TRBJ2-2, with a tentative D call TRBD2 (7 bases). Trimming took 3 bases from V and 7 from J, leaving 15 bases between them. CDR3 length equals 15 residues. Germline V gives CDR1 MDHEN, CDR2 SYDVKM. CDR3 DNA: TGTGCCAGCAGTTTTGGCGGGGGCTGGGGCGGGGAGCTGTTTTTT. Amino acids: CASSFGGGWGGELFF. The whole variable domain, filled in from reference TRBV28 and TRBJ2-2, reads DVKVTQSSRYLVKRTGEKVFLECVQDMDHENMFWYRQDPGLGLRLIYFSYDVKMKEKGDIPEGYSVSREKKERFSLILESASTNQTSMYLCASSFGGGWGGELFFGEGSRLTVL.

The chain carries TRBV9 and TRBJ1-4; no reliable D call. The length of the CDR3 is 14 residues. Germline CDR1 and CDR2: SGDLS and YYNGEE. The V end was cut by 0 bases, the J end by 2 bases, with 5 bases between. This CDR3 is CASSVAGTNEKLFF. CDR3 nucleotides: TGTGCCAGCAGCGTAGCGGGGACTAATGAAAAACTGTTTTTT.

The CDR3 sequence: CASSLVGQGAYEQYF. For the CDR3, the DNA is TGCGCCAGCAGCTTGGTGGGACAGGGGGCTTACGAGCAGTACTTC. The chain uses TRBV5-1 and TRBJ2-7; 12 nucleotides match TRBD1. The CDR3 is made up of 15 amino acids. Germline V gene sequence: CDR1 SGHRS, CDR2 YFSETQ. With V trimmed by 0 bases and J by 4 bases, 2 bases remained unmatched.

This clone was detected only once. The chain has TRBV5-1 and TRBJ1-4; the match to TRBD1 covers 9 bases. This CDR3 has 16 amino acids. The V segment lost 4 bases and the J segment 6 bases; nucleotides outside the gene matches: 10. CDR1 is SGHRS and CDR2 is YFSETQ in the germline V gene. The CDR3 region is CASSPSGQGQYEKLFF. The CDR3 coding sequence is TGCGCCAGCAGCCCGTCAGGACAGGGGCAATATGAAAAACTGTTTTTT.

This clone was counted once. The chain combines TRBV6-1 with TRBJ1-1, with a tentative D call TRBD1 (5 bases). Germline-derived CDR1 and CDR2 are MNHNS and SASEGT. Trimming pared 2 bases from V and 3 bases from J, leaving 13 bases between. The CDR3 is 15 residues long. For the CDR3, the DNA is TGTGCCAGCAGTGAAAATCTGGACACCGACACTGAAGCTTTCTTT. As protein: CASSENLDTDTEAFF.

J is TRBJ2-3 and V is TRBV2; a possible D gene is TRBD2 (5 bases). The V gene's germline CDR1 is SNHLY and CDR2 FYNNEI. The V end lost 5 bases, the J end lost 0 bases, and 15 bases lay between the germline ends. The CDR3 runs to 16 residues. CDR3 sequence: CASSSGSESSTDTQYF. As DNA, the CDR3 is TGTGCCAGCAGTTCGGGAAGCGAGTCTAGCACAGATACGCAGTATTTT.

The CDR3 protein is CASSSRGADTEAFF. CDR3 DNA: TGTGCCAGCAGCTCACGGGGAGCGGACACTGAAGCTTTCTTT. This chain uses TRBV7-6 with TRBJ1-1; unclear D gene. V dropped 4 bases and J dropped 3 bases, with 12 bases sitting between them. This CDR3 has 14 amino acids. In germline, CDR1 is SGHVS, CDR2 FNYEAQ.

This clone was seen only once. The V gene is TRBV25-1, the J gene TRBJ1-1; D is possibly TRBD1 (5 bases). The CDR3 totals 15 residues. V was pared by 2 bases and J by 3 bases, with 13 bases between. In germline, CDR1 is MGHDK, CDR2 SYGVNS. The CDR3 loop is CASSETTAGDTEAFF. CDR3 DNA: TGTGCCAGCAGTGAAACGACAGCTGGGGACACTGAAGCTTTCTTT.

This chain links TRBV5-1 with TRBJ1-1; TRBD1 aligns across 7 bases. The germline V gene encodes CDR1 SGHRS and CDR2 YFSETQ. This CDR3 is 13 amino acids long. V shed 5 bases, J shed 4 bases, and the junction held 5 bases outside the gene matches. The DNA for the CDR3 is TGCGCCAGCAGACCTGACAGGGTCACTGAAGCTTTCTTT. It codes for CASRPDRVTEAFF. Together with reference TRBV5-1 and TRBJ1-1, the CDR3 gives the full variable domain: KAGVTQTPRYLIKTRGQQVTLSCSPISGHRSVSWYQQTPGQGLQFLFEYFSETQRNKGNFPGRFSGRQFSNSRSEMNVSTLELGDSALYLCASRPDRVTEAFFGQGTRLTVV.

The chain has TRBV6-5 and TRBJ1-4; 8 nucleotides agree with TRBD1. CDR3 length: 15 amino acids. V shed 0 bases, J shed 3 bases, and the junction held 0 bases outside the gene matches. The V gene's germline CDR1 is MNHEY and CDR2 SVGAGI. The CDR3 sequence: CASSYSTGANEKLFF. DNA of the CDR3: TGTGCCAGCAGTTACTCGACAGGGGCTAATGAAAAACTGTTTTTT.

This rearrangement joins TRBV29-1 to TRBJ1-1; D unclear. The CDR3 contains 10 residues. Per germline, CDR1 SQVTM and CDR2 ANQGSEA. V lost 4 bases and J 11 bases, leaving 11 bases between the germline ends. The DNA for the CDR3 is TGCAGCGTTGGGACGGGAGAGGCTTTCTTT. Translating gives CSVGTGEAFF.

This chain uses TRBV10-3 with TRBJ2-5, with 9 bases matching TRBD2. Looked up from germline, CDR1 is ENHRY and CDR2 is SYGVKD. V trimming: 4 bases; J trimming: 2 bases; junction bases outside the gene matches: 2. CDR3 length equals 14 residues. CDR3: CAISVAGDQETQYF. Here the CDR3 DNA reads TGTGCCATCAGTGTAGCGGGGGATCAAGAGACCCAGTACTTC.

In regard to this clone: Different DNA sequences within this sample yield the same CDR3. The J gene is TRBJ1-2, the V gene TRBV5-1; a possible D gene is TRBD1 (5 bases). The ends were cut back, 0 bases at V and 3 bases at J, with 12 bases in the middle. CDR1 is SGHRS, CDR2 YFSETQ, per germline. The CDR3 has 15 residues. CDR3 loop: CASSLGQGRDYGYTF. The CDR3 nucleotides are TGCGCCAGCAGCTTGGGCCAGGGCAGAGACTATGGCTACACCTTC.

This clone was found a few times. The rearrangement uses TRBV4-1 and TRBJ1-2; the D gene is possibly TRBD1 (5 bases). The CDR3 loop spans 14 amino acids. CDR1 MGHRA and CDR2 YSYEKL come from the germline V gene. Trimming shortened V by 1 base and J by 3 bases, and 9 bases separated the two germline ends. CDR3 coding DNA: TGCGCCAGCAGCCAAGGCCCCAGGGACTATGGCTACACCTTC. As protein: CASSQGPRDYGYTF.

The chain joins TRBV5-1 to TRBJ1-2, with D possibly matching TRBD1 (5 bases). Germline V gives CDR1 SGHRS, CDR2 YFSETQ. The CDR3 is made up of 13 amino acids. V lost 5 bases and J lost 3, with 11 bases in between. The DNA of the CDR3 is TGCGCCAGCAGACGCGGGGCAGACTATGGCTACACCTTC. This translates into CASRRGADYGYTF.

The CDR3 DNA reads as TGCGCCAGCAGCTTGGAGGGACAGCACTACAATGAGCAGTTCTTC. This encodes CASSLEGQHYNEQFF. The chain employs TRBV5-1 and TRBJ2-1; TRBD1 matches at 7 bases. The junction had 3 bases not matched to a gene; V was cut back by 0 bases and J by 3 bases. The CDR3 is 15 residues long. Germline V gene data show CDR1 as SGHRS and CDR2 as YFSETQ.

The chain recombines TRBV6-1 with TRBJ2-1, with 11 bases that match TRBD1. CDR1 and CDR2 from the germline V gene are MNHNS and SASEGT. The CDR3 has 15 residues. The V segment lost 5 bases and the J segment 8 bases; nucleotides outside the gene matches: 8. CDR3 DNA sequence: TGTGCCAGCAGTCCGGGACAGGGGGTTTGGCATGAGCAGTTCTTC. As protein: CASSPGQGVWHEQFF.

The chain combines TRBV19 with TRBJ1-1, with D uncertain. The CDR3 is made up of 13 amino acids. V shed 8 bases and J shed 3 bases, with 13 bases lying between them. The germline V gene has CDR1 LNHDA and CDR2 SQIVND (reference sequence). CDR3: CASRTTGYTEAFF. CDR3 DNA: TGTGCCAGTCGGACTACGGGTTACACTGAAGCTTTCTTT.

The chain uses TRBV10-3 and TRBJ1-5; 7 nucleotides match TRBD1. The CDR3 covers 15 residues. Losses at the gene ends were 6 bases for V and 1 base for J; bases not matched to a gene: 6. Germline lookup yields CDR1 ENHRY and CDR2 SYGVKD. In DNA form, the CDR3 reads TGTGCCATCAGATCAACAGGGGACAGCAATCAGCCCCAGCATTTT. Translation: CAIRSTGDSNQPQHF.

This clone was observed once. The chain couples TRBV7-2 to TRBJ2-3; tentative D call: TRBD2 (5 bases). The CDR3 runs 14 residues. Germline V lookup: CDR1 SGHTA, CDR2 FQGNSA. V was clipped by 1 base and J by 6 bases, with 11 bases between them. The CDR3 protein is CASSLGGSDDTQYF. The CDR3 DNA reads TGTGCCAGCAGCTTAGGTGGGAGTGATGATACGCAGTATTTT.

CDR3 loop: CASSLRGRSPEAQRQPQHF. CDR3 nucleotides: TGTGCCAGCAGTCTCAGGGGGCGATCCCCAGAGGCACAGAGGCAGCCCCAGCATTTT. The rearrangement uses TRBV28 and TRBJ1-5, with 8 bases identical to TRBD1. Germline V gene sequence: CDR1 MDHEN, CDR2 SYDVKM. This CDR3 comprises 19 residues. Germline trimming cut 5 bases from V and 7 bases from J; bases unmatched to any gene: 22. Supplemented by reference TRBV28 and TRBJ1-5, the full variable domain reads DVKVTQSSRYLVKRTGEKVFLECVQDMDHENMFWYRQDPGLGLRLIYFSYDVKMKEKGDIPEGYSVSREKKERFSLILESASTNQTSMYLCASSLRGRSPEAQRQPQHFGDGTRLSIL.

The chain's CDR3 is CSLRDRVQETQYF. The CDR3 DNA is TGCAGCCTTAGGGACAGGGTCCAAGAGACCCAGTACTTC. The J gene is TRBJ2-5, the V gene TRBV29-1, with 9 bases aligning to TRBD1. V trimming: 8 bases; J trimming: 1 base; junction bases outside the gene matches: 5. The CDR3 runs to 13 residues. Germline V gives CDR1 SQVTM, CDR2 ANQGSEA.

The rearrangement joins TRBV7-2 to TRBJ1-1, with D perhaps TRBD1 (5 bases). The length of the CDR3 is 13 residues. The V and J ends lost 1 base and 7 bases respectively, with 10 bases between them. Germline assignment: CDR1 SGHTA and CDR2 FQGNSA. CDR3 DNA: TGTGCCAGCAGCTTAGTTGCAGGGAATGAAGCTTTCTTT. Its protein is CASSLVAGNEAFF.